This is a list of T cell receptor beta chains from one sample in a study of blood T cell repertoires in COVID-19. Data came from immunoSEQ multiplex PCR; TCRdb stores just in-frame clones and leaves some out. The sample has about 220,000 clones; 87% are singletons. Input material: PBMCs or T cells enriched from blood (not recorded which). The receptors shown here come from a woman in her 30s with acute COVID-19. CDR3s include the opening cysteine and the closing phenylalanine or tryptophan. Fields, in order: V gene, J gene, CDR3 protein.

TRBV11-1	TRBJ1-3	CASSSGQGVSGNTIYF
TRBV11-2	TRBJ1-1	CASSSGTGGDRAFF
TRBV6-5	TRBJ1-3	CASSTGPSGNTIYF
TRBV7-2	TRBJ1-6	CASSLAGLLVNSPLHF
TRBV2	TRBJ2-1	CASSPTSGGNYNEQFF
TRBV7-9	TRBJ1-4	CASSPRWGRTTSVNEKLFF
TRBV7-9	TRBJ1-4	CASSRQATNEKLFF
TRBV10-3	TRBJ2-7	CAISDPSKGGRVYEQYF
TRBV11-2	TRBJ1-5	CASSLSDNQPQHF
TRBV5-6	TRBJ1-1	CASSFGRGGTEAFF
TRBV11-2	TRBJ2-7	CASSAIGGGYEQYF
TRBV5-5	TRBJ1-6	CASSPPLSGQGNSPLHF
TRBV18	TRBJ1-5	CASTSGQSGGNQPQHF